The entry that follows covers one TCR beta chain sequence. The antigen is unknown. Trimming took 3 bases from V and 4 from J, leaving 13 bases between them. The germline CDR1 and CDR2 sequences are SNHLY and FYNNEI. The CDR3 is made up of 14 amino acids. The entry originates in a study of shared clonotypes between healthy human individuals. CD45RO-negative cells were positively selected for CCR7, leaving out terminally differentiated effector memory CD45RA+ cells. Study findings and constraints: Sampling was confined to blood; repertoires within tissues likely differ. Large depth notwithstanding, sorted-subset sequencing proved incomplete by rarefaction.

Replicate PCRs for sorted subsets used roughly 200 ng DNA; this equaled 30,000 to 35,000 T cell genomes. TCRdb keeps only in-frame clones here, not all; method: immunoSEQ multiplex PCR. The table shows about 2 million clones, with about 95% occurring only once. Material for sequencing was naive CD8+ T cells sorted from blood. This clonotype was sampled from a man aged 18 to 30 in good health. V gene TRBV2 combines with J gene TRBJ2-7; unclear D gene. Written as DNA, the CDR3 is TGTGCCAGCAGTGATCGAAAGTACGGGTACGAGCAGTACTTC. It translates to CASSDRKYGYEQYF.